What follows describes a single TCR beta chain. Its antigen is unknown. The data stem from a study of beta chain features in type 1 diabetes. Only one heparinised blood draw was taken per donor, and its volume averaged approximately 120 mL. Isolation of CD4+ naive, central memory, regulatory and stem cell-like memory cells was achieved by sorting via CD45RO/CCR7/CD25/CD127/CD95/CD27. The germline V gene encodes CDR1 SGHNT and CDR2 YENEEA. The CDR3 consists of 13 residues. V gave up 5 bases and J gave up 4 bases; unmatched junction bases: 5. Whole-study findings and limits: Patients with Type 1 diabetes showed moderately but significantly shorter TCRB CDR3s in all four CD4+ subsets. In the patient group, naive, central memory and Treg TCRB repertoires seemed more alike than in the healthy donor group. For cells with high TCR expression, cDNA sequencing could yield over-representation.

Isolated RNA was reverse transcribed in full, so expressed TCRB transcripts were sequenced. Only in-frame clones appear in the TCRdb table, and some are missing; sequencing was by immunoSEQ multiplex PCR. The sample includes 300,000 or so clones, 13% of them seen just once. J is TRBJ2-7 and V is TRBV11-3; 7 nucleotides line up with TRBD1. The TCR sequence derives from a woman between 18 and 29 years old with type 1 diabetes. The sample consisted of naive CD4+ T cells from blood. CDR3 DNA sequence: TGTGCCAGCAGCCCCAGGACAGGATACGAGCAGTACGTC. Protein: CASSPRTGYEQYV.